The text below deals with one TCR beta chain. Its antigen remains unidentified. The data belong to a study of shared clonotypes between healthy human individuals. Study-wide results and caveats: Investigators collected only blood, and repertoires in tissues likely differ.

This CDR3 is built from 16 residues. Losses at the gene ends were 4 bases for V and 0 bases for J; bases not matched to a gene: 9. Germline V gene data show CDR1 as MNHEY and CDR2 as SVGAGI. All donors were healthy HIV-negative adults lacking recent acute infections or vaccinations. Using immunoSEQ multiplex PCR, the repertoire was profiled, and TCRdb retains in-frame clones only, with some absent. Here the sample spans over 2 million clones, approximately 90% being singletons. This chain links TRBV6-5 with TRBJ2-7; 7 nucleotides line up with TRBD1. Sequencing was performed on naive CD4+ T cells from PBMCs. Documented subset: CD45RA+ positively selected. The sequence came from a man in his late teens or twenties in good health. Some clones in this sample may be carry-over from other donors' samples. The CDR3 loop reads CASSLPPGQSSYEQYF. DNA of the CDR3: TGTGCCAGCAGTTTACCCCCGGGACAGAGCTCCTACGAGCAGTACTTC.